The clone carrying this T cell receptor beta chain has a handful of counts. Its antigen remains unknown. This entry is derived from a study of T cells in Graves' hyperthyroidism and ophthalmopathy. In the study overall: Pretreatment peripheral blood was obtained at initial diagnosis. Study results and limitations: Blood also carried most thyroid clonotypes expanded above 0.001.

Clinicians diagnosed patients from clinical symptoms, serum thyroxine and TRAb, thyroid ultrasound and orbital computed tomography. RNA transcripts served as the template for amplifying TCR beta CDR3 regions. The HTBI set primed first-round TCR CDR3 RT-PCR. From the multiplex PCR reads, TCRdb called clonotypes with MiXCR, one entry per CDR3 protein. In the table there are about 520,000 distinct CDR3 sequences, around 22% of which are singletons. There are 14 residues in the CDR3. The V gene end was trimmed by 6 bases and the J gene end by 3 bases; junction bases not matched to a gene: 5. CDR1 is ENHRY and CDR2 is SYGVKD in the germline V gene.

This TCR came from a woman aged 25 to 39 with Graves' ophthalmopathy. The V gene is TRBV10-3, the J gene TRBJ2-3; 8 bases align to TRBD1. The sequenced material came from blood. The CDR3 bases are TGTGCCATCAGGAGGACAGGGCCAACAGATACGCAGTATTTT. Its protein product is CAIRRTGPTDTQYF.